The clone carrying this TCR beta chain was found a few times. Antigen unknown. These data come from a study of post-analysis software for immune sequencing data. Study at large: The courses of disease that were included comprised relapsing-remitting, secondary progressive and progressive-relapsing multiple sclerosis. Findings and caveats of the study: Analysis by F measure revealed that same-batch samples clustered strongly together. Higher frequency in patients than in controls was seen for roughly five TRBV segments, with TRBV5-6, TRBV5-1 and TRBV20-1 among them.

V shed 4 bases, J shed 4 bases, and the junction held 5 bases outside the gene matches. The CDR3 length is 15 residues. CDR1 is SGHRS and CDR2 is YFSETQ in the germline V gene. cDNA libraries of TCR beta carried unique molecular identifiers. T cells numbering roughly 0.9 to 10 million yielded cDNA molecules that totaled approximately 500,000. TCRdb recomputed calls from the PCR reads with MiXCR, one row per CDR3 protein. The sample lists more than 500,000 distinct CDR3 sequences, less than 40% occurring once. The sequencing sample was made of blood. This chain joins TRBV5-1 and TRBJ2-3; 11 nucleotides match TRBD2. The clonotype comes from a girl under 18 with multiple sclerosis. The CDR3 DNA follows: TGCGCCAGCAGCGTATTAGCGGGGGGGCCAGATACGCAGTATTTT. Its translation: CASSVLAGGPDTQYF.